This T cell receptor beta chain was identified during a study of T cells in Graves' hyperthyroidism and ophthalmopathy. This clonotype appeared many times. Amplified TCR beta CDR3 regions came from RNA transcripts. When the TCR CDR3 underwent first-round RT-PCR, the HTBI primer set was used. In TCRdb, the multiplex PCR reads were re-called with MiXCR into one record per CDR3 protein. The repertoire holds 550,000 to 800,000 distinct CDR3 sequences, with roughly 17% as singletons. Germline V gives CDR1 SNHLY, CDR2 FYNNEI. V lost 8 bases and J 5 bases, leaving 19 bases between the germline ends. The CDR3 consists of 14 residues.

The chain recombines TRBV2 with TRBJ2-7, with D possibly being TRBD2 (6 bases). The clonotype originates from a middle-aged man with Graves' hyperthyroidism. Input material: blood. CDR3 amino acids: CASGKEGSGHEQYF. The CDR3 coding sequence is TGTGCCAGCGGGAAAGAGGGTAGCGGCCACGAGCAGTACTTC.